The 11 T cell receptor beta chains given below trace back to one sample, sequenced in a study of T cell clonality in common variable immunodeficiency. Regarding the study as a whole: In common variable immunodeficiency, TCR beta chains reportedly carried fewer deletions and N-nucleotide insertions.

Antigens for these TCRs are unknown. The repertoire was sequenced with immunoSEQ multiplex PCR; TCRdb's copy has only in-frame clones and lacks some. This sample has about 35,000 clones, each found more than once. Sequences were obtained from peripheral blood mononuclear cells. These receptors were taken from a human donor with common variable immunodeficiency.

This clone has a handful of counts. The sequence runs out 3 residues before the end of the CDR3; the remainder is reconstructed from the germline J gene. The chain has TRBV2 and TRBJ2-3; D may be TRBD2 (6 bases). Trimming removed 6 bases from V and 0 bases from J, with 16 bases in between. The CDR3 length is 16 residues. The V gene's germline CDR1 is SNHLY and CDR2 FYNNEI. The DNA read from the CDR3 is TGTGCCAGCAGACCTCAACTAGCAGTTAGCACAGATACG. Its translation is CASRPQLAVSTDT. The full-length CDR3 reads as CASRPQLAVSTDTQYF.

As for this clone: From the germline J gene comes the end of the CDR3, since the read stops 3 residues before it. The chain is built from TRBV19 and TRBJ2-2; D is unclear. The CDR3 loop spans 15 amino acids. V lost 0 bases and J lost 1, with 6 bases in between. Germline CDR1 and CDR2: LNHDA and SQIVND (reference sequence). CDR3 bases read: TGTGCCAGTAGTATAGAACACAGGAACACCGGGGAG. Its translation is CASSIEHRNTGE. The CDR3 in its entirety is CASSIEHRNTGELFF.

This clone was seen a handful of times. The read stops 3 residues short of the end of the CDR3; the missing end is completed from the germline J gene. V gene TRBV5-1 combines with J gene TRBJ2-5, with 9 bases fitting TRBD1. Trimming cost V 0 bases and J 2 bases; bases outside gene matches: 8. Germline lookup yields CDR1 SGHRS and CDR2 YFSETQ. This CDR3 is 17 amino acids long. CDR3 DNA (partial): TGCGCCAGCAGCTTGGCTCTGACAGGGGGACCTCAAGAGACC. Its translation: CASSLALTGGPQET. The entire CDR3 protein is CASSLALTGGPQETQYF.

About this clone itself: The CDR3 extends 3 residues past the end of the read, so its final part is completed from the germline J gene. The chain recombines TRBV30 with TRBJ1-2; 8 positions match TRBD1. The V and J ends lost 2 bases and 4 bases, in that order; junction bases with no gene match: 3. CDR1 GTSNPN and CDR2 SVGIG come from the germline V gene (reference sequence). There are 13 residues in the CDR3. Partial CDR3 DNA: TGTGCCTGGAGTCCCGGACAGGGCTATGGC. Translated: CAWSPGQGYG. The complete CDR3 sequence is CAWSPGQGYGYTF.

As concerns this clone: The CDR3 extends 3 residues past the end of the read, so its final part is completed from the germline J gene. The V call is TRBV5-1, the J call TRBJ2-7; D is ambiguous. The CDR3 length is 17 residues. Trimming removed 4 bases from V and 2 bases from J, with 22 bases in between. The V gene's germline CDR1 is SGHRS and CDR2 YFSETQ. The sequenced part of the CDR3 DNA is TGCGCCAGCAGCCCGTATGTGGGCTCCTTCCTAACCTACGAG. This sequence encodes CASSPYVGSFLTYE. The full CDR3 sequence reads CASSPYVGSFLTYEQYF.

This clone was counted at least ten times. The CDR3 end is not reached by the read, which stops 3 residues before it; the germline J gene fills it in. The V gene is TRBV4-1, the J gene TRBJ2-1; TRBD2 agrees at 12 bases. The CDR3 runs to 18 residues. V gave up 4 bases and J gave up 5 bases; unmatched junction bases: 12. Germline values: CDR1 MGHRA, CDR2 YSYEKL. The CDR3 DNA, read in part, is TGCGCCAGCAGCCCACGACTAGCGGGAGTGAGGTTGAACAATGAG. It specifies CASSPRLAGVRLNNE. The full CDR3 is CASSPRLAGVRLNNEQFF.

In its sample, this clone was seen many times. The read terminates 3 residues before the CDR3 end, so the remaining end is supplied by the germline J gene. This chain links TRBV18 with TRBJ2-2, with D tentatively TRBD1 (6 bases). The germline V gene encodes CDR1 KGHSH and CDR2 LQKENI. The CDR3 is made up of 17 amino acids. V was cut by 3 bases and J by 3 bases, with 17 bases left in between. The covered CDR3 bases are TGTGCCAGCTCACCCCTCGCGGTGACAGGCTACACCGGGGAG. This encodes CASSPLAVTGYTGE. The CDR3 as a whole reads CASSPLAVTGYTGELFF.

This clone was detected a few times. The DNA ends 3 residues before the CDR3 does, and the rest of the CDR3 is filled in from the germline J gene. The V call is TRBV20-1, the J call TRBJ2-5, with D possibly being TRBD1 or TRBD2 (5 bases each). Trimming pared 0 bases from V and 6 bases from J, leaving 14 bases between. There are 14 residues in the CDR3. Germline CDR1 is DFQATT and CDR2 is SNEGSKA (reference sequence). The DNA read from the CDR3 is TGCAGTGCTAGAGATGTTGAGGGGATGCAGACC. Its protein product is CSARDVEGMQT. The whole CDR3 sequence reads CSARDVEGMQTQYF.

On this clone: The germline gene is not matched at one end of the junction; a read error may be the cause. The DNA read from the CDR3 is TGTTCCAGCACCCAAAGCTCGTATGGC. Translation: CSSTQSSYG. The full-length CDR3 reads as CSSTQSSYGYTF. V usage is TRBV7-9 and J usage is TRBJ1-2; unclear D gene. The CDR3 end is not reached by the read, which stops 3 residues before it; the germline J gene fills it in. The CDR3 extends over 12 amino acids. Germline CDR1 and CDR2: SEHNR and FQNEAQ (reference sequence). The whole variable domain, remainder taken from reference TRBV7-9 and TRBJ1-2, is DTGVSQNPRHKITKRGQNVTFRCDPISEHNRLYWYRQTLGQGPEFLTYFQNEAQLEKSRLLSDRFSAERPKGSFSTLEIQRTEQGDSAMYLCSSTQSSYGYTFGSGTRLTVV.

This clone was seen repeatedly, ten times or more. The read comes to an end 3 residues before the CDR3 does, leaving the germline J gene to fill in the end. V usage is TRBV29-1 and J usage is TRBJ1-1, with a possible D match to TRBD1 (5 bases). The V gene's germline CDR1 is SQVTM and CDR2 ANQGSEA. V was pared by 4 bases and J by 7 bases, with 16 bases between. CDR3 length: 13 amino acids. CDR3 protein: CSVVGRQTLEAFF. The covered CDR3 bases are TGCAGCGTTGTTGGACGACAGACACTTGAA.

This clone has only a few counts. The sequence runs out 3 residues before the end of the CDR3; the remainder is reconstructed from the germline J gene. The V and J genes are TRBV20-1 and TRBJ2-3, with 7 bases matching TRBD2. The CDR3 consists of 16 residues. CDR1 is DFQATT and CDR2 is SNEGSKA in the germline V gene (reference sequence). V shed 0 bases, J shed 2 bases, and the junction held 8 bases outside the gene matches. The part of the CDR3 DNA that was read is TGCAGTGCTAGAGATCGGAGGCGGGGGTTCACAGATACG. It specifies CSARDRRRGFTDT. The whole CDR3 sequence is CSARDRRRGFTDTQYF.